A selection of T cell receptor beta chains follows, all from one sample in a study of T cell responses to AZD1222 COVID-19 vaccine. Here immunoSEQ multiplex PCR was the method, and the copy in TCRdb shows in-frame clones only, minus some. The profile covers around 100,000 clones, with 90% to 95% appearing a single time and under 50% taken by the ten largest. Material: peripheral blood, obtained on day 0 of AZD1222 vaccination. All receptors come from an adult in good health. The CDR3 runs from the conserved cysteine through the conserved F or W. The D gene is left open where the match is weak. Part of the rows lack a size; the others show once, few, many or a class for expanded clones.

J gene: TRBJ2-7
D gene: TRBD1
clone size: few
V gene: TRBV30
CDR3 DNA: TGTGCCTGGAGCGCGACTCGGGACAGGCGAGCCTACGAGCAGTACTTC
CDR3 protein: CAWSATRDRRAYEQYF

J gene: TRBJ1-1
D gene: -
clone size: once
V gene: TRBV28
CDR3 DNA: TGTGCCACCCCCCATCCGGGACAGAACACTGAAGCTTTCTTT
CDR3 protein: CATPHPGQNTEAFF

J gene: TRBJ2-7
D gene: -
clone size: -
V gene: TRBV5-1
CDR3 DNA: TGCGCCAGCAGGCCTATTAGCTCGTACGAGCAGTACTTC
CDR3 protein: CASRPISSYEQYF

J gene: TRBJ2-7
D gene: TRBD1
clone size: -
V gene: TRBV7-9
CDR3 DNA: TGTGCCAGCAGCCCAACCGGGACAGGGCCCTACGAGCAGTACTTC
CDR3 protein: CASSPTGTGPYEQYF

J gene: TRBJ2-7
D gene: -
clone size: -
V gene: TRBV28
CDR3 DNA: TGTGCCAGCAGCCAAAGCAGTGGGTCGCACGAGCAGTACTTC
CDR3 protein: CASSQSSGSHEQYF

J gene: TRBJ2-3
D gene: -
clone size: -
V gene: TRBV27
CDR3 DNA: TGTGCCAGCAGTCCAATTAGCAGAGGCACAGATACGCAGTATTTT
CDR3 protein: CASSPISRGTDTQYF

J gene: TRBJ2-2
D gene: -
clone size: -
V gene: TRBV5-1
CDR3 DNA: TGCGCCAGCAGCTTGGCTTTGGCTAGCGCTAGCGCCGGGGAGCTGTTTTTT
CDR3 protein: CASSLALASASAGELFF

J gene: TRBJ2-1
D gene: TRBD2
clone size: -
V gene: TRBV11-3
CDR3 DNA: TGTGCCAGCAGCTCCGAAGGGGCGGGAGGGTACAATGAGCAGTTCTTC
CDR3 protein: CASSSEGAGGYNEQFF

J gene: TRBJ2-2
D gene: -
clone size: -
V gene: TRBV21-1
CDR3 DNA: TGTGCCAGCAGCAAAGCGCAGACTAGCGGGAGAATCGGGGAGCTGTTTTTT
CDR3 protein: CASSKAQTSGRIGELFF

J gene: TRBJ1-2
D gene: TRBD1
clone size: -
V gene: TRBV28
CDR3 DNA: TGTGCCAGCAGTTTTGGGACAGGGGTCCAGATTACCTTC
CDR3 protein: CASSFGTGVQITF

J gene: TRBJ2-4
D gene: TRBD1
clone size: few
V gene: TRBV2
CDR3 DNA: TGTGCCAGCAGAGGGACAGTAGCCAAAAACATTCAGTACTTC
CDR3 protein: CASRGTVAKNIQYF

J gene: TRBJ1-1
D gene: -
clone size: few
V gene: TRBV18
CDR3 DNA: TGTGCCAGCTCACCAACTCAGGGCCGCACTGAAGCTTTCTTT
CDR3 protein: CASSPTQGRTEAFF

J gene: TRBJ1-5
D gene: TRBD1
clone size: -
V gene: TRBV7-2
CDR3 DNA: TGTGCCAGCAGCTTAGCACCTTACAGGGGGCGGAGCAATCAGCCCCAGCATTTT
CDR3 protein: CASSLAPYRGRSNQPQHF

J gene: TRBJ2-3
D gene: -
clone size: -
V gene: TRBV11-3
CDR3 DNA: TGTGCCAGCAGCTCCCAGGACTTCACAGATACGCAGTATTTT
CDR3 protein: CASSSQDFTDTQYF

J gene: TRBJ1-5
D gene: TRBD1
clone size: -
V gene: TRBV2
CDR3 DNA: TGTGCCAGCAGCTCGACAGGGTTCAATCAGCCCCAGCATTTT
CDR3 protein: CASSSTGFNQPQHF

J gene: TRBJ1-2
D gene: -
clone size: -
V gene: TRBV2
CDR3 DNA: TGTGCCAGCAAGCAGGCCACCTACTATGGCTACACCTTC
CDR3 protein: CASKQATYYGYTF

J gene: TRBJ2-2
D gene: -
clone size: -
V gene: TRBV27
CDR3 DNA: TGTGCCAGCAGTTTATCCCTCCTCGGACGAGGGCTCACTTTTGGCGGGGAGCTGTTTTTT
CDR3 protein: CASSLSLLGRGLTFGGELFF

J gene: TRBJ1-2
D gene: -
clone size: -
V gene: TRBV21-1
CDR3 DNA: TGTGCCAGCACTCGGGGCGTAGGCGAAACCCAACAAGGATCTGCTAACTATGGCTACACCTTC
CDR3 protein: CASTRGVGETQQGSANYGYTF

J gene: TRBJ1-5
D gene: TRBD1
clone size: -
V gene: TRBV29-1
CDR3 DNA: TGCAGCGTCCAAGACAGGGGGGGACAGCCCCAGCATTTT
CDR3 protein: CSVQDRGGQPQHF

J gene: TRBJ1-3
D gene: -
clone size: -
V gene: TRBV11-2
CDR3 DNA: TGTGCCAGCGCACAGAGCTCTGGAAACACCATATATTTT
CDR3 protein: CASAQSSGNTIYF

J gene: TRBJ2-7
D gene: TRBD2
clone size: -
V gene: TRBV7-2
CDR3 DNA: TGTGCCAGCAGCTTAAGACTGGCGGGAGGCGACGAGCAGTACTTC
CDR3 protein: CASSLRLAGGDEQYF

J gene: TRBJ2-4
D gene: TRBD1
clone size: -
V gene: TRBV7-8
CDR3 DNA: TGTGCCAGCAGCCCCGGGACAGGGGCCTCAATTCAGTACTTC
CDR3 protein: CASSPGTGASIQYF

J gene: TRBJ1-4
D gene: -
clone size: -
V gene: TRBV10-3
CDR3 DNA: TGTGCCATCAGCGAAAGCGGGTCAAGTAATGAAAAACTGTTTTTT
CDR3 protein: CAISESGSSNEKLFF

J gene: TRBJ1-2
D gene: -
clone size: -
V gene: TRBV19
CDR3 DNA: TGTGCCAGTCGACAGGATCCTTCTACCTATGGCTACACCTTC
CDR3 protein: CASRQDPSTYGYTF